The 5 T cell receptor beta chains in this list originate from one sample, sequenced in a study of shared clonotypes between healthy human individuals. The table came from immunoSEQ multiplex PCR; TCRdb's copy has only in-frame clones and leaves some out. The profile covers about 2.1 million clones, with about 92% appearing a single time and 1.5% to 2% taken by the ten largest. It was CD45RO-negative cells, positively selected for CCR7, that made up naive CD8 cells, with terminally differentiated effector memory CD45RA+ cells excluded. Material for sequencing was naive CD8+ T cells from PBMCs. Receptor source: a man aged 18 to 29 in good health. Some clones in this sample may be carry-over from other donors' samples.

The genes are TRBV11-2 and TRBJ2-1; tentatively, D is TRBD1 or TRBD2 (5 bases each). The CDR3 runs 13 residues. V lost 4 bases to trimming and J lost 7 bases, with 11 bases between them. Germline V gene sequence: CDR1 SGHAT, CDR2 FQNNGV. The CDR3 bases are TGTGCCAGCAGCTCGGGGCTTCGGAATGAGCAGTTCTTC. Residues: CASSSGLRNEQFF.

CDR3 residues: CASSTGRERYNEQFF. CDR3 DNA sequence: TGTGCCAGCAGCACCGGGCGGGAGAGATACAATGAGCAGTTCTTC. The V call is TRBV28, the J call TRBJ2-1; 7 bases fit TRBD2. Trimming took 6 bases from V and 4 from J; bases not matched to a gene: 9. CDR1 and CDR2 from the germline V gene are MDHEN and SYDVKM. This CDR3 spans 15 amino acids.

On this clone: The sample carries other DNA sequences with the same CDR3. The rearrangement uses TRBV13 and TRBJ1-1; D remains unclear. The V and J ends lost 0 bases and 5 bases respectively, with 4 bases between them. The CDR3 contains 12 residues. The germline CDR1 and CDR2 sequences are PRHDT and FYEKMQ (reference sequence). DNA for the CDR3: TGTGCCAGCAGCTTAGGGCTGACTGAAGCTTTCTTT. Translation gives CASSLGLTEAFF.

V is TRBV7-9 and J is TRBJ1-5; D may be TRBD1 (6 bases). This CDR3 has 14 amino acids. The ends were cut back, 5 bases at V and 6 bases at J, with 14 bases in the middle. Per the germline V gene, CDR1 is SEHNR and CDR2 is FQNEAQ (reference sequence). CDR3 DNA: TGTGCCAGCAGCCCCCCTGAGGACAGTCAGCCCCAGCATTTT. Translated: CASSPPEDSQPQHF.

The CDR3 here is CASSLAVPGDEQFF. In DNA, the CDR3 is TGTGCCAGCAGCCTAGCGGTCCCGGGCGATGAGCAGTTCTTC. V is TRBV27 and J is TRBJ2-1, with 7 bases fitting TRBD2. The CDR3 has 14 amino acids. Losses at the gene ends were 6 bases for V and 8 bases for J; bases not matched to a gene: 10. Per germline, CDR1 MNHEY and CDR2 SMNVEV (reference sequence).